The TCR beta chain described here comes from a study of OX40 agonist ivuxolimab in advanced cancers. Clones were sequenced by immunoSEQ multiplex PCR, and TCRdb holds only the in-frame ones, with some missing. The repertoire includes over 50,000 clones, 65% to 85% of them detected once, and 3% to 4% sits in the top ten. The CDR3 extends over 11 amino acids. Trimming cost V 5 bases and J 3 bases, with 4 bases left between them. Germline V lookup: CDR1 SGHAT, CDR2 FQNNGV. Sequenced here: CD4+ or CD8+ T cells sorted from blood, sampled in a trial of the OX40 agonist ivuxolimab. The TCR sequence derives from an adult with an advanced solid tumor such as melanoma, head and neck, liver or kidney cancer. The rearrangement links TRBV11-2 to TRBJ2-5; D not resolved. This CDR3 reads CASSPKETQYF. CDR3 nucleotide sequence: TGTGCCAGCAGCCCGAAAGAGACCCAGTACTTC. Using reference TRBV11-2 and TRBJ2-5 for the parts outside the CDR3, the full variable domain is EAGVAQSPRYKIIEKRQSVAFWCNPISGHATLYWYQQILGQGPKLLIQFQNNGVVDDSQLPKDRFSAERLKGVDSTLKIQPAKLEDSAVYLCASSPKETQYFGPGTRLLVL.